This T cell receptor beta chain appears in the sequencing data of a study of T cells in Graves' hyperthyroidism and ophthalmopathy. Study-wide context: Before treatment of any kind, peripheral blood was taken at initial diagnosis. General observations from the study: Model-based prediction identified ophthalmopathy a median 6.5 months prior to its onset. Researchers report that a 13 V-J model separated ophthalmopathy from stable hyperthyroidism.

The CDR3 runs 14 residues. The V gene lost 6 bases and the J gene lost 4 bases, with 16 bases spanning the gap. For the diagnoses, clinical symptoms, serum thyroxine and TRAb, thyroid ultrasound and orbital computed tomography were used. Amplified regions were TCR beta CDR3 sequences from RNA transcripts. TCR CDR3 regions were first amplified by RT-PCR with HTBI primers. A single record per CDR3 protein comes from TCRdb applying MiXCR to the multiplex PCR reads. The sample carries fewer than 350,000 distinct CDR3 sequences, over 20% recorded once. There are many counts of this clonotype. Antigen: not known.

The receptor's source is a woman between 50 and 59 years old with Graves' hyperthyroidism. The sample was blood. The rearrangement links TRBV12-3 or TRBV12-4 to TRBJ2-7, with TRBD2 as a possible D gene (6 bases). This CDR3 is CASSPLRLEYEQYF. In DNA form, the CDR3 reads TGTGCCAGCAGCCCCTTAAGACTAGAGTACGAGCAGTACTTC.